A selection of T cell receptor beta chains follows, all from one sample in a study of OX40 agonist ivuxolimab in advanced cancers. Produced via immunoSEQ multiplex PCR; TCRdb's table is partial and in-frame only. The sample lists roughly 100,000 clones; 85% to 90% were seen once. This material consisted of CD4+ or CD8+ T cells sorted from blood, taken in a trial of the OX40 agonist ivuxolimab. These receptors all come from an adult with an advanced solid tumor such as melanoma, head and neck, liver or kidney cancer. Both conserved end residues are part of each CDR3. D genes are given only for firm matches. Rows may omit the clone size; those that give it use once, few, many or a size class.

D gene	clone size	CDR3 length	V gene	J gene	CDR3 DNA	CDR3 protein
-	-	15	TRBV6-1	TRBJ2-7	TGTGCCAGCAGTGTCGGTAGGGGCCCCGGCTACGAGCAGTACTTC	CASSVGRGPGYEQYF
-	-	16	TRBV28	TRBJ2-5	TGTGCCAGCAGTATACCGCCCAGTGCTGGGTGGGAGACCCAGTACTTC	CASSIPPSAGWETQYF
TRBD2	-	13	TRBV6-6	TRBJ2-7	TGTGCCAGCAGGCTAGCGGGGGGCTACGAGCAGTACTTC	CASRLAGGYEQYF
TRBD1	-	15	TRBV7-9	TRBJ2-7	TGTGCCAGCAGCTCATCCCCGGGACAGGGATCCGAGCAGTACTTC	CASSSSPGQGSEQYF
TRBD2	-	17	TRBV9	TRBJ2-7	TGTGCCAGCAGCGGGAACGTTGGGAGCGGGACGACCTACGAGCAGTACTTC	CASSGNVGSGTTYEQYF
TRBD1	-	16	TRBV29-1	TRBJ2-2	TGCAGCGTTGAAGCGGACAGGGGGCGCATGGTCGGGGAGCTGTTTTTT	CSVEADRGRMVGELFF
-	-	14	TRBV6-5	TRBJ1-5	TGTGCCAGCAGTTACTCAAGACAGTATCAGCCCCAGCATTTT	CASSYSRQYQPQHF
-	-	12	TRBV5-6	TRBJ2-2	TGTGCCAGCAGCTTTATAGACGGGGAGCTGTTTTTT	CASSFIDGELFF
-	few	11	TRBV12-5	TRBJ1-1	TGTGCTAGTGGTGAGAACACTGAAGCTTTCTTT	CASGENTEAFF
TRBD2	-	16	TRBV9	TRBJ2-3	TGTGCCAGCAGCGTCTTAGCGGGAGGGGTTACAGATACGCAGTATTTT	CASSVLAGGVTDTQYF
-	-	14	TRBV14	TRBJ2-1	TGTGCCAGCAGCTGGGCTAGCGTTTACAATGAGCAGTTCTTC	CASSWASVYNEQFF
-	-	15	TRBV27	TRBJ1-6	TGTGCCAGCAGTTCGCAGAACCTCTGGGGTTCACCCCTCCACTTT	CASSSQNLWGSPLHF
-	-	14	TRBV11-2	TRBJ2-7	TGTGCCAGCAGCTTAGGCAGGGTCTCCCACGAGCAGTACTTC	CASSLGRVSHEQYF
-	medium-sized	12	TRBV18	TRBJ2-2	TGTGCCAGCTCACCGAACACCGGGGAGCTGTTTTTT	CASSPNTGELFF
-	-	11	TRBV30	TRBJ1-4	TGTGTAGGGGCCACTAATGAAAAACTGTTTTTT	CVGATNEKLFF
-	once	14	TRBV9	TRBJ2-2	TGTGCCAGCAGCGACCGACAGGGAGGCGGGGAGCTGTTTTTT	CASSDRQGGGELFF
TRBD1	-	19	TRBV7-6	TRBJ2-3	TGTGCCAGCAGCTTGTGGACAGGGGGCGACGGGACTAGCACAGATACGCAGTATTTT	CASSLWTGGDGTSTDTQYF
-	-	15	TRBV18	TRBJ1-5	TGTGCCGGCTCACCTTCGACAAGGGGGAAAGAGCCCCAGCATTTT	CAGSPSTRGKEPQHF
-	-	16	TRBV7-2	TRBJ2-2	TGTGCCAGCAGCCCCGGTTGGTGGCGCGACACCGGGGAGCTGTTTTTT	CASSPGWWRDTGELFF
TRBD1	-	15	TRBV6-6	TRBJ2-7	TGTGCCAGCAGTGCTTCGACAGGGTCTTTTTACGAGCAGTACTTC	CASSASTGSFYEQYF
-	-	16	TRBV6-1	TRBJ2-5	TGTGCCAGCAGTGCCCTGCGGGCTATTCCCCAAGAGACCCAGTACTTC	CASSALRAIPQETQYF
-	-	14	TRBV13	TRBJ2-5	TGTGCCAGCAGCCCTCGGGGGAGTCCTAAGGCCCAGTACTTC	CASSPRGSPKAQYF
TRBD2	-	16	TRBV5-6	TRBJ2-1	TGTGCCAGCAGCTTCCCTAGCGGGAGCTCCTACAATGAGCAGTTCTTC	CASSFPSGSSYNEQFF
TRBD1	-	13	TRBV10-3	TRBJ2-5	TGTGCCATCTCTCCTGGACAGGAAGAGACCCAGTACTTC	CAISPGQEETQYF
-	-	14	TRBV7-2	TRBJ2-7	TGTGCCAGCAGTTCAGGACTCCTCTCCTACGAGCAGTACTTC	CASSSGLLSYEQYF
-	-	15	TRBV28	TRBJ2-5	TGTGCCAGCAGTTCCCCCGCAGGGGCGTGGGAGACCCAGTACTTC	CASSSPAGAWETQYF
-	-	17	TRBV12-2	TRBJ1-1	TGTGCAAGTCGCTCAGGCATCGACAGGGGGCGTGGGACTGAAGCTTTCTTT	CASRSGIDRGRGTEAFF
-	once	13	TRBV27	TRBJ2-7	TGTGCCAGCCGAAAAACTTCGGTCTACGAGCAGTACTTC	CASRKTSVYEQYF
-	-	15	TRBV7-6	TRBJ2-1	TGTGCCAGCAGCTTAGGTATGGGCCTCTACAATGAGCAGTTCTTC	CASSLGMGLYNEQFF
-	-	16	TRBV4-2	TRBJ2-2	TGTGCCAGCAGCCAAGGGTCCAGAACGAACACCGGGGAGCTGTTTTTT	CASSQGSRTNTGELFF
-	few	15	TRBV9	TRBJ1-3	TGTGCCAGCAGCATTTGGGGGGCAGGGGAAAACACCATATATTTT	CASSIWGAGENTIYF
-	-	15	TRBV2	TRBJ2-3	TGTGCCAGCAGCCGTATGGGCGGGAGCACAGATACGCAGTATTTT	CASSRMGGSTDTQYF
-	-	14	TRBV9	TRBJ2-7	TGTGCCAGCAGCCCCCGACTGGCCTCCTACGAGCAGTACTTC	CASSPRLASYEQYF
TRBD1	-	14	TRBV13	TRBJ1-1	TGTGCCAGCAGCCCGACCCACAGGGGGTTGGAGGCTTTCTTT	CASSPTHRGLEAFF
-	-	15	TRBV5-4	TRBJ2-5	TGTGCCAGCAGCTTGGAGTCAGGGCGGTGGGAGACCCAGTACTTC	CASSLESGRWETQYF
TRBD2	-	19	TRBV9	TRBJ2-7	TGTGCCAGCAGCGTAGCGGCGGACCGAAGCGGGAGGGCCGGCTACGAGCAGTACTTC	CASSVAADRSGRAGYEQYF
-	few	15	TRBV6-5	TRBJ1-5	TGTGCCAGCAGTTACTCTGCAGGGACGGATCAGCCCCAGCATTTT	CASSYSAGTDQPQHF
TRBD1	-	16	TRBV5-1	TRBJ2-3	TGCGCCAGCAGCTCGGGACAGGGAGGAGGTACAGATACGCAGTATTTT	CASSSGQGGGTDTQYF
-	-	14	TRBV5-5	TRBJ1-2	TGTGCCAGCAGCTTGTGGGGGACACAGGGTGGCTACACCTTC	CASSLWGTQGGYTF
TRBD1	-	14	TRBV5-4	TRBJ2-7	TGTGCCAGCAGTTCCCGGGACAGGGGGTGGGAGCAGTACTTC	CASSSRDRGWEQYF
-	-	13	TRBV9	TRBJ2-1	TGTGCCAGCAGCGGGAGGCAATACAATGAGCAGTTCTTC	CASSGRQYNEQFF